Listed below are T cell receptor beta chains from one sample, sequenced in a study of T cells in Graves' hyperthyroidism and ophthalmopathy. TCRdb recomputed calls from the multiplex PCR reads with MiXCR, one row per CDR3 protein. This sample has approximately 400,000 distinct CDR3 sequences; about 15% occur once, and the top ten carry about 33%. Sequenced sample: blood. These receptors all stem from a woman in her 30s with Graves' hyperthyroidism. Each CDR3 is given with its conserved first and last residue. The D gene is left open where the match is weak. Part of the rows lack a size; the others show once, few, many or a class for expanded clones.

-,TRBV5-6,TRBJ2-1,many,CASSLVGGISYNEQFF,TGTGCCAGCAGCTTGGTGGGCGGGATCTCCTACAATGAGCAGTTCTTC
-,TRBV20-1,TRBJ2-1,many,CSATTLAYSYNEQFF,TGCAGTGCCACCACCCTAGCCTACTCCTACAATGAGCAGTTCTTC
TRBD2,TRBV19,TRBJ2-7,few,CASSRLAGVYDYEQYF,TGTGCCAGTAGTCGTCTAGCGGGAGTGTATGACTACGAGCAGTACTTC
-,TRBV12-3/TRBV12-4,TRBJ1-1,few,CASRAGVRAFF,TGTGCCAGCAGGGCAGGGGTGAGGGCTTTCTTT
-,TRBV4-1,TRBJ2-5,-,CASSQGDHQETQYF,TGCGCCAGCAGCCAAGGGGACCACCAAGAGACCCAGTACTTC
TRBD1,TRBV12-3/TRBV12-4,TRBJ2-1,many,CASSLAITGGTRNEQFF,TGTGCCAGCAGTTTAGCGATAACAGGGGGAACGAGGAATGAGCAGTTCTTC
-,TRBV28,TRBJ2-7,many,CASSLPTGLYEQYF,TGTGCCAGCAGTTTACCGACAGGACTCTACGAGCAGTACTTC
TRBD1,TRBV20-1,TRBJ1-2,many,CSAPGQGNYGYTF,TGCAGTGCCCCCGGACAGGGAAACTATGGCTACACCTTC
-,TRBV5-1,TRBJ2-1,few,CASSSGEQFF,TGCGCCAGCAGCTCGGGGGAGCAGTTCTTC
TRBD1,TRBV29-1,TRBJ1-1,few,CSVERQGGGTEAFF,TGCAGCGTTGAGAGACAGGGGGGGGGCACTGAAGCTTTCTTT
-,TRBV29-1,TRBJ2-1,many,CSVDEGIDEQFF,TGCAGCGTTGACGAGGGGATCGATGAGCAGTTCTTC
TRBD2,TRBV6-2/TRBV6-3,TRBJ2-3,-,CASSPSGRRSTDTQYF,TGTGCCAGCAGCCCCAGCGGGAGGCGTAGCACAGATACGCAGTATTTT
-,TRBV7-9,TRBJ1-2,-,CASSPREDYGYTF,TGTGCCAGCAGCCCCCGGGAGGACTATGGCTACACCTTC
-,TRBV19,TRBJ2-2,few,CASTSVYPPGELFF,TGTGCCAGTACCTCGGTCTACCCCCCCGGGGAGCTGTTTTTT
-,TRBV20-1,TRBJ2-5,-,CSASHGAGGGETQYF,TGCAGTGCCTCTCATGGGGCAGGGGGGGGAGAGACCCAGTACTTC
-,TRBV20-1,TRBJ1-1,few,CSARSNTEAFF,TGCAGTGCTAGATCGAACACTGAAGCTTTCTTT
TRBD2,TRBV3-1,TRBJ2-1,-,CASSLGTRDEQFF,TGTGCCAGCAGCCTCGGGACTAGAGATGAGCAGTTCTTC
-,TRBV20-1,TRBJ2-7,once,CSARGTTTYEQYF,TGCAGTGCTAGAGGGACTACAACCTACGAGCAGTACTTC
TRBD2,TRBV2,TRBJ2-3,many,CASTPSGYTDTQYF,TGTGCCAGCACCCCTAGCGGGTACACAGATACGCAGTATTTT
TRBD2,TRBV5-1,TRBJ2-2,many,CASSHGLAGTSDKYRDTGELFF,TGCGCCAGCAGCCATGGACTAGCGGGAACCAGCGATAAGTATAGGGACACCGGGGAGCTGTTTTTT
-,TRBV5-4,TRBJ2-5,few,CASSYPLGETQYF,TGTGCCAGCAGCTATCCATTGGGAGAGACCCAGTACTTC
-,TRBV5-1,TRBJ1-5,-,CASSLGQSEGNQPQHF,TGCGCCAGCAGCTTGGGCCAGTCGGAAGGCAATCAGCCCCAGCATTTT
TRBD2,TRBV9,TRBJ2-5,-,CASSVGPSGTQETQYF,TGTGCCAGCAGCGTAGGTCCTAGCGGGACTCAAGAGACCCAGTACTTC
TRBD2,TRBV14,TRBJ2-7,-,CASSQESPGGWRGAYEQYF,TGTGCCAGCAGCCAAGAGAGCCCAGGTGGCTGGCGGGGGGCCTACGAGCAGTACTTC